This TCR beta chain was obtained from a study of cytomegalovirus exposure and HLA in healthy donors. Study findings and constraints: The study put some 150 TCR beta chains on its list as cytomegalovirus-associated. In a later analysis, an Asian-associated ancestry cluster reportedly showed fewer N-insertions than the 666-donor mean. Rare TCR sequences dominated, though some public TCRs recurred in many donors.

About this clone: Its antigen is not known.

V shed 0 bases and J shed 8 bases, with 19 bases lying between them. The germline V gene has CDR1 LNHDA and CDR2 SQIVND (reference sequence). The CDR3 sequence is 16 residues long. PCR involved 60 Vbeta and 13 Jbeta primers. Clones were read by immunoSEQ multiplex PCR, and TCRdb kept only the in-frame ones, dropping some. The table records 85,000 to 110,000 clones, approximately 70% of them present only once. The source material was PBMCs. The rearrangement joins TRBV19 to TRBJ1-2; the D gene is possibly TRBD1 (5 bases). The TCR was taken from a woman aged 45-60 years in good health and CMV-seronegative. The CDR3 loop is CASSIDRGGVSTGYTF. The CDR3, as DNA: TGTGCCAGTAGTATAGATCGGGGAGGGGTGTCTACCGGCTACACCTTC.